A single sample is the source of the 13 T cell receptor beta chains below, sequenced in a study of Ad26.COV2.S vaccination and SARS-CoV-2 variants. Clones were sequenced by immunoSEQ multiplex PCR, and TCRdb holds only the in-frame ones, with some missing. This sample yields hundreds of thousands of clones, of which around 92% are seen a single time; over 1.3% belongs to the top ten. The treatment here: roughly 20 received Ad26.COV2.S at low or high dose, single or two shots; about 5 received placebo; per-sample allocation not given. Sampling took place 63 days after the first vaccine or placebo injection. The sample was peripheral blood, taken in a trial of Ad26.COV2.S vaccine versus placebo. The source is a person between 18 and 59 years old who received the Ad26.COV2.S COVID-19 vaccine or a placebo.

This rearrangement joins TRBV4-1 to TRBJ1-5; no clear D gene. Trimming removed 4 bases at V and 1 base at J, with 8 bases between. The CDR3 length is 14 residues. In germline, CDR1 is MGHRA, CDR2 YSYEKL. The CDR3: CASSPVGSNQPQHF. CDR3 sequence (DNA): TGCGCCAGCAGCCCGGTAGGAAGCAATCAGCCCCAGCATTTT.

The chain combines TRBV11-2 with TRBJ1-6, with unresolved D. Trimming cost V 2 bases and J 11 bases, with 13 bases left between them. CDR1 is SGHAT, CDR2 FQNNGV, per germline. There are 14 residues in the CDR3. CDR3 amino acids: CASSLTADNTPLHF. The DNA for the CDR3 is TGTGCCAGCAGCTTAACGGCAGACAATACACCCCTCCACTTT.

The chain joins TRBV12-3 or TRBV12-4 to TRBJ2-2; no reliable D call. There are 12 residues in the CDR3. The germline V and J ends were trimmed by 5 bases and 3 bases, with 4 bases remaining between them. CDR3 DNA sequence: TGTGCCAGCAGTAGAGACACCGGGGAGCTGTTTTTT. The encoded protein is CASSRDTGELFF.

The chain combines TRBV11-2 with TRBJ2-7; 9 nucleotides agree with TRBD2. The V gene end was trimmed by 3 bases and the J gene end by 10 bases; junction bases not matched to a gene: 10. This CDR3 is 14 amino acids long. CDR1 is SGHAT and CDR2 is FQNNGV in the germline V gene. CDR3 loop: CASSLWLLAGDQYF. The DNA of the CDR3 is TGTGCCAGCAGCTTGTGGCTATTAGCGGGAGATCAGTACTTC.

Turning to this clone: Other DNA sequences in this sample translate to the same CDR3. The rearrangement joins TRBV6-2 or TRBV6-3 to TRBJ1-1; D is unclear. The CDR3 has 13 amino acids. The V end lost 2 bases, the J end lost 2 bases, and 6 bases lay between the germline ends. Germline V CDR1 and CDR2: MNHEY, SVGEGT. CDR3 sequence reads: CASSYRGNTEAFF. The CDR3 coding sequence is TGTGCCAGCAGTTACCGGGGAAACACTGAAGCTTTCTTT.

V gene TRBV27 combines with J gene TRBJ1-2; no clear D. CDR1 is MNHEY, CDR2 SMNVEV, per germline (reference sequence). This CDR3 has 15 amino acids. Trimming stripped 0 bases from V and 2 bases from J, with 10 bases between. Written as DNA, the CDR3 is TGTGCCAGCAGTTTATCGTTGCCAGACAACTATGGCTACACCTTC. It specifies CASSLSLPDNYGYTF.

The chain carries TRBV14 and TRBJ2-7; 9 nucleotides agree with TRBD1. After removal of 1 base from V and 2 bases from J, the junction contained 9 bases not matched to a gene. Germline V gene sequence: CDR1 SGHDN, CDR2 FVKESK. This CDR3 has 17 residues. The CDR3 nucleotides read TGTGCCAGCAGCCAAGGTGGGGTCGGGGACAGGGCCTACGAGCAGTACTTC. It codes for CASSQGGVGDRAYEQYF.

V and J are TRBV12-3 or TRBV12-4 and TRBJ2-3, with D possibly matching TRBD2 (5 bases). V gave up 5 bases and J gave up 6 bases, with 12 bases separating them. The CDR3 length is 13 residues. The CDR3 DNA reads TGTGCCAGCAGTCTCACTAGAGGCGATACGCAGTATTTT. It translates to CASSLTRGDTQYF.

This clone was counted between two and nine times. The chain employs TRBV6-2 or TRBV6-3 and TRBJ2-2; D gene ambiguous. Trimming took 0 bases from V and 6 from J, leaving 8 bases between them. CDR1 and CDR2 (germline): MNHEY, SVGEGT. The CDR3 has 14 amino acids. CDR3 residues: CASSYSMSSGELFF. CDR3 nucleotides: TGTGCCAGCAGTTACTCGATGTCCTCCGGGGAGCTGTTTTTT.

The chain is built from TRBV3-1 (or the pseudogene TRBV3-2) and TRBJ1-2; a possible D gene is TRBD1 (5 bases). CDR1 is LGHDT and CDR2 is YNNKEL in the germline V gene (reference sequence). V was cut by 3 bases and J by 4 bases, with 6 bases left in between. The CDR3 covers 12 residues. The DNA for the CDR3 is TGTGCCAGCAGCCAGGGGACCTATGGCTACACCTTC. This codes for CASSQGTYGYTF.

Note on this clone: This sample includes further DNA sequences coding for the same CDR3. The chain recombines TRBV4-1 with TRBJ1-1, with D perhaps TRBD1 (5 bases). The CDR3 covers 14 residues. The ends were cut back, 1 base at V and 2 bases at J, with 8 bases in the middle. Germline assignment: CDR1 MGHRA and CDR2 YSYEKL. The CDR3 reads CASSQGQGNTEAFF. In DNA form, the CDR3 reads TGCGCCAGCAGCCAAGGGCAGGGAAACACTGAAGCTTTCTTT.

On this clone: Relative to the germline gene, one junction end is altered; a read error may explain this. The chain uses TRBV18 and TRBJ1-1, with 8 bases that match TRBD1. This CDR3 has 12 amino acids. Germline V gene lookup returns CDR1 KGHSH and CDR2 LQKENI. The CDR3 here is CASSPSDREVFF. DNA for the CDR3: TGTGCCAGCTCACCCTCGGACAGGGAAGTTTTCTTT.

This chain joins TRBV21-1 and TRBJ2-7. TRBV21-1 is given as a pseudogene. The CDR3 has 15 residues. CDR3 in amino acids: CARGREGQESHEQYF. The CDR3 nucleotides are TGTGCCAGGGGGAGGGAAGGACAGGAGTCCCACGAGCAGTACTTC.